Below, 29 T cell receptor beta chains from the same sample are listed, as sequenced in a study of CD8 T cells in Susac syndrome (dated by TCRdb to about 2019). Library generation was performed with the immunoSEQ multiplex PCR assay. RNA was extracted with the RNeasy kit and about 0.5 to 1 ug was reverse transcribed using random hexamers. TCRdb trimmed public reads at Q25 via fastp, called clones via MiXCR and kept in-frame beta chains. All rows with the same CDR3 protein become a single entry with the most common DNA and genes. The sample table lists some 150,000 distinct CDR3 sequences, around 95% of them with a count of one. The ten largest make up around 0.15% of the sample. The sample was CD8+ T cells from PBMCs. These receptors originate from a human donor with multiple sclerosis.

This clonotype was seen just once. The chain links TRBV27 to TRBJ1-2; TRBD1 is a possible D gene (6 bases). V shed 4 bases and J shed 4 bases, with 13 bases lying between them. The CDR3 consists of 14 residues. Germline values: CDR1 MNHEY, CDR2 SMNVEV (reference sequence). CDR3 in DNA: TGTGCCAGCAGTTCCAGGGGAGAGAGCTATGGCTACACCTTC. Its protein is CASSSRGESYGYTF.

The gene calls are TRBV27 and TRBJ2-3, with TRBD1 matching 10 bases. Germline V lookup: CDR1 MNHEY, CDR2 SMNVEV (reference sequence). CDR3 length: 15 amino acids. The J segment lost 4 bases and the V segment lost 0 bases, leaving 1 base of the junction unmatched. The CDR3 is CASSLSGQGSDTQYF. CDR3 bases: TGTGCCAGCAGTTTATCGGGACAGGGGTCAGATACGCAGTATTTT.

The V gene is TRBV2, the J gene TRBJ2-3, with TRBD2 matching over 10 bases. Trimming took 6 bases from V and 4 from J; bases not matched to a gene: 7. Per the germline V gene, CDR1 is SNHLY and CDR2 is FYNNEI. The CDR3 runs 15 residues. This CDR3 is CASRGTSAGSDTQYF. CDR3 bases: TGTGCCAGCAGGGGGACTAGCGCGGGCTCAGATACGCAGTATTTT.

This chain uses TRBV5-1 with TRBJ2-7, with 8 positions matching TRBD1. CDR1 and CDR2 from the germline V gene are SGHRS and YFSETQ. This CDR3 is 16 amino acids long. J lost 4 bases, V lost 4 bases, and 13 bases had no gene match. In DNA, the CDR3 is TGCGCCAGCAGCGCGACAGGGGCCGGATTAGAATACGAGCAGTACGTC. It specifies CASSATGAGLEYEQYV.

V and J are TRBV7-9 and TRBJ2-2, with a tentative D call TRBD1 (6 bases). CDR3 length: 15 residues. The germline gives CDR1 SEHNR, CDR2 FQNEAQ (reference sequence). V was shortened by 9 bases and J by 1 base, with 15 bases between the two germline ends. The CDR3 nucleotides read TGTGCCAGAAACGAGGGGGACGAGAACACCGGGGAGCTGTTTTTT. As protein: CARNEGDENTGELFF.

This sequence joins TRBV11-2 and TRBJ1-1; 7 nucleotides line up with TRBD1. V lost 4 bases, J lost 1 base, and 3 bases stayed unmatched. From germline, CDR1 is SGHAT and CDR2 FQNNGV. This CDR3 has 14 amino acids. This CDR3 is CASSYRTGNTEAFF. Here the CDR3 DNA reads TGTGCCAGCAGCTATCGGACAGGGAACACTGAAGCTTTCTTT. The entire variable domain, with the rest obtained from reference TRBV11-2 and TRBJ1-1, is as follows: EAGVAQSPRYKIIEKRQSVAFWCNPISGHATLYWYQQILGQGPKLLIQFQNNGVVDDSQLPKDRFSAERLKGVDSTLKIQPAKLEDSAVYLCASSYRTGNTEAFFGQGTRLTVV.

With regard to this clonotype: The junction departs from germline at one end; a sequencing error may be responsible. The chain has TRBV27 and TRBJ1-5; weak D call: TRBD1 (6 bases). The CDR3 covers 13 residues. Germline V gene sequence: CDR1 MNHEY, CDR2 SMNVEV (reference sequence). The CDR3 DNA reads as TGTGCCAGCAGACAGGGTAGCCATCAGCCCCAGCATTTT. Amino acids: CASRQGSHQPQHF.

The gene calls are TRBV20-1 and TRBJ2-7, with a weak D call TRBD1 (5 bases). Trimming removed 8 bases from V and 5 bases from J, with 16 bases in between. CDR1 DFQATT and CDR2 SNEGSKA come from the germline V gene (reference sequence). The CDR3 is made up of 12 amino acids. CDR3 loop: CSTTSRVDEQYF. CDR3 DNA sequence: TGCAGTACCACCTCCAGGGTGGACGAGCAGTACTTC.

This clonotype was seen a few times. The chain has TRBV20-1 and TRBJ1-1, with D tentatively TRBD1 (5 bases). The CDR3 spans 12 residues. Germline CDR1 is DFQATT and CDR2 is SNEGSKA (reference sequence). Trimming shortened V by 7 bases and J by 1 base, and 10 bases separated the two germline ends. CDR3 sequence (DNA): TGCAGTGTCGCGGGGGGGAACACTGAAGCTTTCTTT. Translation: CSVAGGNTEAFF.

This chain connects TRBV29-1 to TRBJ2-7, with a weak D call TRBD2 (5 bases). This CDR3 is built from 12 residues. The germline V and J ends were trimmed by 5 bases and 3 bases, with 11 bases remaining between them. Germline V gene sequence: CDR1 SQVTM, CDR2 ANQGSEA. The CDR3 sequence is CSVWNGDYEQYF. The CDR3, as DNA: TGCAGCGTTTGGAACGGGGACTACGAGCAGTACTTC.

This clonotype is a singleton in its sample. This chain connects TRBV6-4 to TRBJ2-1; D gene uncertain. CDR3 length: 13 amino acids. V was clipped by 2 bases and J by 7 bases, with 9 bases between them. Germline lookup yields CDR1 MRHNA and CDR2 SNTAGT. The CDR3 loop is CASSDPPRNEQFF. Written as DNA, the CDR3 is TGTGCCAGCAGTGACCCCCCGCGGAATGAGCAGTTCTTC.

The V and J genes are TRBV27 and TRBJ2-3; no firm D call. Germline V gives CDR1 MNHEY, CDR2 SMNVEV (reference sequence). The CDR3 sequence is 14 residues long. Trimming stripped 2 bases from V and 0 bases from J, with 6 bases between. CDR3 sequence (DNA): TGTGCCAGCAGTTTAGCGGACAGCACAGATACGCAGTATTTT. Protein: CASSLADSTDTQYF.

This chain links TRBV27 with TRBJ1-2; D gene uncertain. The ends were cut back, 0 bases at V and 0 bases at J, with 11 bases in the middle. Per germline, CDR1 MNHEY and CDR2 SMNVEV (reference sequence). The CDR3 sequence is 16 residues long. The CDR3 DNA is TGTGCCAGCAGTTTATCCAAGGCAGGAGCTAACTATGGCTACACCTTC. The encoded protein is CASSLSKAGANYGYTF.

The V gene is TRBV25-1, the J gene TRBJ2-7; D call uncertain. Germline V gene sequence: CDR1 MGHDK, CDR2 SYGVNS. CDR3 length equals 12 residues. Trimming removed 4 bases at V and 5 bases at J, with 9 bases between. The CDR3 nucleotides are TGTGCCAGCAGTGGAAGGGTCCACGAGCAGTACTTC. Its protein product is CASSGRVHEQYF.

This chain joins TRBV4-2 and TRBJ2-7, with 11 positions matching TRBD1. Germline CDR1 and CDR2: LGHNA and YNFKEQ. V lost 3 bases, J lost 3 bases, and 10 bases stayed unmatched. The CDR3 covers 17 residues. The CDR3 coding sequence is TGTGCCAGCAGCCAGAACCAACCGGGACAGGGGGTCTACGAGCAGTACTTC. Amino acid sequence: CASSQNQPGQGVYEQYF.

The CDR3 DNA reads as TGTGCCAGCGCAGACGGGACAGCCTACGAGCAGTACTTC. This sequence encodes CASADGTAYEQYF. The genes are TRBV7-2 and TRBJ2-7; 7 nucleotides line up with TRBD1. The V gene's germline CDR1 is SGHTA and CDR2 FQGNSA. The length of the CDR3 is 13 residues. V trimming: 8 bases; J trimming: 2 bases; junction bases outside the gene matches: 6.

The chain combines TRBV4-1 with TRBJ2-2, with D perhaps matching TRBD2 (6 bases). The CDR3 totals 15 residues. The V end was cut by 1 base, the J end by 4 bases, with 10 bases between. CDR1 and CDR2 from the germline V gene are MGHRA and YSYEKL. The CDR3 is CASSQGAGTTGELFF. The CDR3, as DNA: TGCGCCAGCAGCCAAGGTGCGGGGACCACCGGGGAGCTGTTTTTT.

The CDR3 loop reads CASSEGVDSTDTQYF. The CDR3 region has the DNA TGTGCCAGCAGTGAAGGGGTCGACAGCACAGATACGCAGTATTTT. This chain uses TRBV25-1 with TRBJ2-3, with no clear D. Trimming took off 2 bases at V and 0 bases at J, with 9 bases between the two ends. The CDR3 has 15 amino acids. Germline V gene sequence: CDR1 MGHDK, CDR2 SYGVNS.

This clonotype turned up a few times. The chain uses TRBV5-6 and TRBJ2-1; 8 nucleotides align to TRBD2. The length of the CDR3 is 14 residues. The germline gives CDR1 SGHDT, CDR2 YYEEEE. Germline trimming cut 0 bases from V and 7 bases from J; bases unmatched to any gene: 3. The CDR3 reads CASSLASGGNEQFF. CDR3 bases: TGTGCCAGCAGCTTGGCCAGCGGGGGTAATGAGCAGTTCTTC.

The chain links TRBV20-1 to TRBJ2-7, with 8 bases lining up with TRBD1. Trimming at V came to 5 bases and at J to 6 bases, leaving 6 bases not matched to a gene. Germline V lookup: CDR1 DFQATT, CDR2 SNEGSKA (reference sequence). The CDR3 extends over 12 amino acids. CDR3 residues: CSADRGASEQYF. In DNA form, the CDR3 reads TGCAGTGCTGACAGGGGTGCATCCGAGCAGTACTTC.

CDR3 sequence (DNA): TGCAGCGCAGTCCAGGCCAACTATGGCTACACCTTC. Its protein is CSAVQANYGYTF. The chain recombines TRBV29-1 with TRBJ1-2; D is uncertain. The CDR3 contains 12 residues. Between the trimmed V and J ends, which lost 7 bases and 2 bases, there was a span of 11 bases. In germline, CDR1 is SQVTM, CDR2 ANQGSEA. Full variable domain (rest looked up from reference TRBV29-1 and TRBJ1-2): SAVISQKPSRDICQRGTSLTIQCQVDSQVTMMFWYRQQPGQSLTLIATANQGSEATYESGFVIDKFPISRPNLTFSTLTVSNMSPEDSSIYLCSAVQANYGYTFGSGTRLTVV.

This rearrangement joins TRBV27 to TRBJ1-2; D uncertain. The CDR3 sequence is 13 residues long. V lost 3 bases, J lost 7 bases, and 12 bases lay in between. CDR1 and CDR2 (germline): MNHEY, SMNVEV (reference sequence). The CDR3 sequence is CASSLAGNRGYTF. The CDR3 region has the DNA TGTGCCAGCAGTTTGGCGGGTAATCGTGGCTACACCTTC.

The chain has TRBV12-3 or TRBV12-4 and TRBJ2-1; D call uncertain. V was trimmed by 1 base and J by 0 bases, leaving 10 bases between them. The CDR3 spans 16 residues. The CDR3 coding sequence is TGTGCCAGCAGTTTAGAAGTCGCAAGCTCCTACAATGAGCAGTTCTTC. As protein: CASSLEVASSYNEQFF.

CDR3 nucleotide sequence: TGTGCCAGCAGCCAAGGTAGTATTTGGCGCGACGCGGGGGAGACCCAGTACTTC. Translated, it gives CASSQGSIWRDAGETQYF. This sequence joins TRBV3-1 and TRBJ2-5, with D perhaps TRBD2 (6 bases). V was trimmed by 1 base and J by 5 bases, leaving 23 bases between them. This CDR3 has 18 amino acids. The germline V gene has CDR1 LGHDT and CDR2 YNNKEL (reference sequence).

V usage is TRBV7-9 and J usage is TRBJ2-7, with TRBD1 matching 7 bases. Trimming cost V 10 bases and J 4 bases; bases outside gene matches: 4. This CDR3 contains 11 residues. The germline gives CDR1 SEHNR, CDR2 FQNEAQ (reference sequence). The CDR3 coding sequence is TGTGCCATTTCACAGGGGTACGAGCAGTACTTC. It codes for CAISQGYEQYF.

This chain uses TRBV3-1 with TRBJ2-5; 12 bases agree with TRBD2. Germline V CDR1 and CDR2: LGHDT, YNNKEL (reference sequence). The CDR3 is 15 residues long. The V and J ends lost 4 bases and 2 bases, in that order; junction bases with no gene match: 2. The CDR3 here is CASSPTSGGQETQYF. CDR3 nucleotide sequence: TGTGCCAGCAGCCCGACTAGCGGGGGACAAGAGACCCAGTACTTC.

This sequence joins TRBV28 and TRBJ1-1, with D maybe TRBD1 (5 bases). CDR1 and CDR2 from the germline V gene are MDHEN and SYDVKM. The CDR3 consists of 13 residues. V shed 6 bases and J shed 1 base, with 9 bases lying between them. CDR3 residues: CASRHGQNTEAFF. CDR3 DNA: TGTGCCAGCAGGCATGGACAGAACACTGAAGCTTTCTTT.

The chain carries TRBV9 and TRBJ2-3; D gene uncertain. This CDR3 region has 14 residues. V lost 0 bases and J lost 2, with 7 bases in between. Germline V gives CDR1 SGDLS, CDR2 YYNGEE. This CDR3 is CASSVGRNTDTQYF. CDR3 in DNA: TGTGCCAGCAGCGTAGGCCGGAACACAGATACGCAGTATTTT.

The CDR3: CASRDIAGGDYEQYF. CDR3 bases: TGTGCCAGCAGAGACATAGCGGGGGGTGACTACGAGCAGTACTTC. The chain uses TRBV27 and TRBJ2-7; 10 nucleotides align to TRBD2. The V gene's germline CDR1 is MNHEY and CDR2 SMNVEV (reference sequence). The length of the CDR3 is 15 residues. Trimming at V came to 6 bases and at J to 3 bases, leaving 8 bases not matched to a gene.